The TCR beta chain under discussion was sequenced for a study of T cell responses to AZD1222 COVID-19 vaccine. CDR3 length: 14 amino acids. Germline trimming cut 2 bases from V and 7 bases from J; bases unmatched to any gene: 8. CDR1 and CDR2 from the germline V gene are SGHRS and YFSETQ. Produced via immunoSEQ multiplex PCR; TCRdb's table is partial and in-frame only. In the table there are roughly 150,000 clones, 75% to 90% of which are singletons. The TCR comes from an adult who had recovered from COVID-19. The rearrangement uses TRBV5-1 and TRBJ2-7; 8 bases fit TRBD2. The starting material was peripheral blood, obtained after recovery from COVID-19. This chain's CDR3 is CASSLTGGAREQYF. CDR3 sequence (DNA): TGCGCCAGCAGCTTAACCGGGGGGGCGAGGGAGCAGTACTTC.